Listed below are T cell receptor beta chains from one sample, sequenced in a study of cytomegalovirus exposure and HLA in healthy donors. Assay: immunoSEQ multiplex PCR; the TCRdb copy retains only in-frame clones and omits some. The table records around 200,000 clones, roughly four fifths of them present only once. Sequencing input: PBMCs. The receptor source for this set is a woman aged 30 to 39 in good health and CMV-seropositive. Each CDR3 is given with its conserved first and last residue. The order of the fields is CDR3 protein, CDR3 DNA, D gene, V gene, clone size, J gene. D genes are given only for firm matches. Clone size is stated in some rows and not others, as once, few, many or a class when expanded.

CDR3aa: CASSLAVPGRYTGELFF
CDR3nt: TGTGCCAGCAGCTTAGCGGTCCCAGGGCGTTACACCGGGGAGCTGTTTTTT
d_gene: NA
v_gene: TRBV7-9
abundance: NA
j_gene: TRBJ2-2

CDR3aa: CASLRAGRGLSYEQYF
CDR3nt: TGTGCCAGCCTCCGGGCGGGGCGGGGGCTTTCCTACGAGCAGTACTTC
d_gene: NA
v_gene: TRBV11-2
abundance: NA
j_gene: TRBJ2-7

CDR3aa: CASSARFSGGETEAFF
CDR3nt: TGTGCCAGCAGTGCCCGCTTTTCGGGGGGGGAGACTGAAGCTTTCTTT
d_gene: NA
v_gene: TRBV6-1
abundance: NA
j_gene: TRBJ1-1

CDR3aa: CASSSPAATDYEQYF
CDR3nt: TGTGCCAGCAGTTCCCCGGCGGCGACAGACTACGAGCAGTACTTC
d_gene: NA
v_gene: TRBV28
abundance: NA
j_gene: TRBJ2-7

CDR3aa: CSVVPRGTDTQYF
CDR3nt: TGCAGCGTTGTCCCCAGGGGCACAGATACGCAGTATTTT
d_gene: NA
v_gene: TRBV29-1
abundance: NA
j_gene: TRBJ2-3

CDR3aa: CASSLDPADSYEQYF
CDR3nt: TGTGCCAGCAGCTTAGATCCAGCGGATTCCTACGAGCAGTACTTC
d_gene: NA
v_gene: TRBV11-2
abundance: NA
j_gene: TRBJ2-7

CDR3aa: CASSQGQRQPKAFF
CDR3nt: TGCGCCAGCAGCCAGGGACAGAGACAACCAAAAGCTTTCTTT
d_gene: TRBD1
v_gene: TRBV4-1
abundance: once
j_gene: TRBJ1-1

CDR3aa: CASSLRVTYERYF
CDR3nt: TGTGCCAGCAGTCTCCGGGTCACCTACGAGCGGTACTTC
d_gene: NA
v_gene: TRBV27
abundance: NA
j_gene: TRBJ2-7

CDR3aa: CASSRTGNPSSYNSPLHF
CDR3nt: TGTGCCAGCAGCCGGACAGGGAATCCTAGCTCCTATAATTCACCCCTCCACTTT
d_gene: TRBD1
v_gene: TRBV5-6
abundance: NA
j_gene: TRBJ1-6

CDR3aa: CASSSETGAYNSPLHF
CDR3nt: TGTGCCAGCAGTTCCGAGACAGGGGCATATAATTCACCCCTCCACTTT
d_gene: TRBD1
v_gene: TRBV27
abundance: NA
j_gene: TRBJ1-6

CDR3aa: CASSSQGDSPLHF
CDR3nt: TGTGCCAGCAGTTCACAGGGGGATTCACCCCTCCACTTT
d_gene: TRBD1
v_gene: TRBV27
abundance: once
j_gene: TRBJ1-6

CDR3aa: CASSTRTAVQETQYF
CDR3nt: TGTGCCAGCAGCACCAGGACAGCGGTGCAAGAGACCCAGTACTTC
d_gene: NA
v_gene: TRBV9
abundance: NA
j_gene: TRBJ2-5

CDR3aa: CASSPGQGRAGQYF
CDR3nt: TGTGCCAGCAGCCCGGGACAGGGGCGAGCCGGGCAGTACTTC
d_gene: TRBD1
v_gene: TRBV5-4
abundance: few
j_gene: TRBJ2-7

CDR3aa: CASRGLEQYF
CDR3nt: TGTGCCAGCCGGGGTCTCGAGCAGTACTTC
d_gene: NA
v_gene: TRBV6-6
abundance: once
j_gene: TRBJ2-7

CDR3aa: CASSDQGEKLYEQYF
CDR3nt: TGTGCCAGCAGTGATCAAGGGGAAAAACTCTACGAGCAGTACTTC
d_gene: NA
v_gene: TRBV2
abundance: NA
j_gene: TRBJ2-7

CDR3aa: CSGGGTEAFF
CDR3nt: TGCAGCGGCGGGGGCACTGAAGCTTTCTTT
d_gene: NA
v_gene: TRBV29-1
abundance: NA
j_gene: TRBJ1-1

CDR3aa: CASSLVVDREAFF
CDR3nt: TGTGCCAGCAGCTTAGTGGTTGACAGGGAAGCTTTCTTT
d_gene: NA
v_gene: TRBV11-1
abundance: NA
j_gene: TRBJ1-1

CDR3aa: CASSSFSGTGTSGNTIYF
CDR3nt: TGTGCCAGCAGCTCATTTTCCGGGACAGGGACCTCTGGAAACACCATATATTTT
d_gene: TRBD1
v_gene: TRBV7-9
abundance: few
j_gene: TRBJ1-3

CDR3aa: CVLNEQFF
CDR3nt: TGTGTATTGAATGAGCAGTTCTTC
d_gene: NA
v_gene: TRBV28
abundance: NA
j_gene: TRBJ2-1

CDR3aa: CASSSPPDTRSYEQYF
CDR3nt: TGTGCCAGCAGCTCCCCCCCGGACACCCGGTCCTACGAGCAGTACTTC
d_gene: NA
v_gene: TRBV7-9
abundance: NA
j_gene: TRBJ2-7

CDR3aa: CASRGLAGPNTGELFF
CDR3nt: TGTGCCAGCAGGGGACTAGCGGGACCGAACACCGGGGAGCTGTTTTTT
d_gene: TRBD2
v_gene: TRBV27
abundance: NA
j_gene: TRBJ2-2

CDR3aa: CASFKGTGVEAFF
CDR3nt: TGTGCCAGCTTCAAAGGGACAGGGGTTGAAGCTTTCTTT
d_gene: TRBD1
v_gene: TRBV18
abundance: few
j_gene: TRBJ1-1

CDR3aa: CASSQTGGLTEAFF
CDR3nt: TGCGCCAGCAGCCAGACAGGGGGTCTCACTGAAGCTTTCTTT
d_gene: TRBD1
v_gene: TRBV5-1
abundance: NA
j_gene: TRBJ1-1

CDR3aa: CASPPSGELFF
CDR3nt: TGTGCCAGCCCCCCTTCTGGGGAGCTGTTTTTT
d_gene: NA
v_gene: TRBV7-4
abundance: NA
j_gene: TRBJ2-2

CDR3aa: CASSHRGRGLLSYEQYF
CDR3nt: TGTGCCAGCAGTCACAGGGGGCGCGGGCTTCTTTCCTACGAGCAGTACTTC
d_gene: TRBD1
v_gene: TRBV28
abundance: NA
j_gene: TRBJ2-7

CDR3aa: CSYQTSVTSTDTQYF
CDR3nt: TGCAGCTACCAGACTAGCGTAACTAGCACAGATACGCAGTATTTT
d_gene: TRBD2
v_gene: TRBV29-1
abundance: NA
j_gene: TRBJ2-3

CDR3aa: CASRGSPANEQFF
CDR3nt: TGCGCCAGCAGGGGGAGCCCTGCCAATGAGCAGTTCTTC
d_gene: NA
v_gene: TRBV5-1
abundance: NA
j_gene: TRBJ2-1

CDR3aa: CASSGFSDRDGSTEAFF
CDR3nt: TGTGCCAGCAGCGGATTTTCGGACAGGGACGGTTCGACTGAAGCTTTCTTT
d_gene: TRBD1
v_gene: TRBV5-4
abundance: few
j_gene: TRBJ1-1

CDR3aa: CASSLTPGDPEAFF
CDR3nt: TGTGCCAGTAGCTTAACACCGGGGGACCCTGAAGCTTTCTTT
d_gene: NA
v_gene: TRBV19
abundance: few
j_gene: TRBJ1-1

CDR3aa: CASSAGSTDTQYF
CDR3nt: TGTGCCAGCAGTGCAGGAAGCACAGATACGCAGTATTTT
d_gene: NA
v_gene: TRBV6-4
abundance: NA
j_gene: TRBJ2-3

CDR3aa: CASSLDSGTNTEAFF
CDR3nt: TGTGCCAGCAGCTTAGACTCGGGGACTAACACTGAAGCTTTCTTT
d_gene: NA
v_gene: TRBV7-9
abundance: NA
j_gene: TRBJ1-1

CDR3aa: CSVDKALGYNEQFF
CDR3nt: TGCAGCGTTGATAAAGCCCTAGGCTACAATGAGCAGTTCTTC
d_gene: NA
v_gene: TRBV29-1
abundance: NA
j_gene: TRBJ2-1

CDR3aa: CASSYNREGGNVLTF
CDR3nt: TGTGCCAGCAGTTACAACAGGGAAGGAGGCAACGTCCTGACTTTC
d_gene: NA
v_gene: TRBV6-5
abundance: NA
j_gene: TRBJ2-6

CDR3aa: CASSVSGRAYNEQFF
CDR3nt: TGTGCCAGCAGTGTTAGCGGGAGGGCCTACAATGAGCAGTTCTTC
d_gene: TRBD2
v_gene: TRBV2
abundance: NA
j_gene: TRBJ2-1

CDR3aa: CASSEQGQETQYF
CDR3nt: TGTGCCAGCAGTGAACAGGGCCAAGAGACCCAGTACTTC
d_gene: NA
v_gene: TRBV25-1
abundance: NA
j_gene: TRBJ2-5

CDR3aa: CASTRGGRTDTQYF
CDR3nt: TGTGCCTCAACTAGGGGGGGCCGCACAGATACGCAGTATTTT
d_gene: NA
v_gene: TRBV27
abundance: NA
j_gene: TRBJ2-3

CDR3aa: CASSIDGTGGNTEAFF
CDR3nt: TGTGCCAGCAGCATAGATGGGACAGGGGGCAACACTGAAGCTTTCTTT
d_gene: TRBD1
v_gene: TRBV7-9
abundance: NA
j_gene: TRBJ1-1

CDR3aa: CASSVTGGRINEQFF
CDR3nt: TGTGCCAGCAGCGTAACGGGTGGGAGGATCAATGAGCAGTTCTTC
d_gene: NA
v_gene: TRBV7-9
abundance: few
j_gene: TRBJ2-1

CDR3aa: CASSFLGDYEQYF
CDR3nt: TGTGCCAGCAGTTTCCTAGGAGACTACGAGCAGTACTTC
d_gene: NA
v_gene: TRBV6-5
abundance: NA
j_gene: TRBJ2-7

CDR3aa: CASSDRARAGTEAFF
CDR3nt: TGCGCCAGCAGCGACAGGGCACGAGCAGGAACTGAAGCTTTCTTT
d_gene: TRBD1
v_gene: TRBV10-1
abundance: few
j_gene: TRBJ1-1

CDR3aa: CASSPRGATNEKLFF
CDR3nt: TGTGCCAGCTCACCACGCGGGGCAACTAATGAAAAACTGTTTTTT
d_gene: NA
v_gene: TRBV18
abundance: few
j_gene: TRBJ1-4

CDR3aa: CASSLGDKFNQPQHF
CDR3nt: TGCGCCAGCAGCTTGGGGGACAAGTTTAATCAGCCCCAGCATTTT
d_gene: NA
v_gene: TRBV5-1
abundance: NA
j_gene: TRBJ1-5

CDR3aa: CASLLNRALRDEQYF
CDR3nt: TGTGCCAGCCTCTTGAACAGGGCCTTGAGGGACGAGCAGTACTTC
d_gene: NA
v_gene: TRBV5-8
abundance: NA
j_gene: TRBJ2-7

CDR3aa: CASRAGANTEAFF
CDR3nt: TGTGCCAGTAGAGCTGGAGCCAACACTGAAGCTTTCTTT
d_gene: NA
v_gene: TRBV19
abundance: NA
j_gene: TRBJ1-1

CDR3aa: CASSKDGGLSGNTIYF
CDR3nt: TGTGCCAGCAGCAAAGACGGGGGACTCTCTGGAAACACCATATATTTT
d_gene: NA
v_gene: TRBV21-1
abundance: NA
j_gene: TRBJ1-3

CDR3aa: CATSRDPAAAETQYF
CDR3nt: TGTGCCACCAGCAGAGATCCAGCGGCTGCGGAGACCCAGTACTTC
d_gene: NA
v_gene: TRBV15
abundance: NA
j_gene: TRBJ2-5

CDR3aa: CASSSPRVGNTGELFF
CDR3nt: TGTGCCAGCAGTTCCCCCAGGGTAGGGAACACCGGGGAGCTGTTTTTT
d_gene: NA
v_gene: TRBV28
abundance: NA
j_gene: TRBJ2-2

CDR3aa: CASSTGENQPQHF
CDR3nt: TGTGCCAGCAGCACCGGGGAGAATCAGCCCCAGCATTTT
d_gene: NA
v_gene: TRBV7-6
abundance: NA
j_gene: TRBJ1-5

CDR3aa: CASSLTRLAGELNEQFF
CDR3nt: TGTGCCAGCAGCTTGACGCGACTAGCGGGAGAACTCAATGAGCAGTTCTTC
d_gene: TRBD2
v_gene: TRBV5-4
abundance: NA
j_gene: TRBJ2-1

CDR3aa: CASSPVHANYGYTF
CDR3nt: TGTGCCAGCAGCCCAGTGCACGCTAACTATGGCTACACCTTC
d_gene: NA
v_gene: TRBV7-6
abundance: NA
j_gene: TRBJ1-2

CDR3aa: CASSFSWGPYEQYF
CDR3nt: TGTGCCAGCAGTTTTAGCTGGGGCCCCTACGAGCAGTACTTC
d_gene: NA
v_gene: TRBV28
abundance: NA
j_gene: TRBJ2-7

CDR3aa: CASSRGGTGESYEQYF
CDR3nt: TGCGCCAGCAGCAGGGGAGGGACAGGGGAATCCTACGAGCAGTACTTC
d_gene: TRBD1
v_gene: TRBV5-1
abundance: NA
j_gene: TRBJ2-7

CDR3aa: CASSLITSGSHNEQFF
CDR3nt: TGTGCCAGCAGTTTAATAACTAGCGGGAGCCACAATGAGCAGTTCTTC
d_gene: TRBD2
v_gene: TRBV28
abundance: NA
j_gene: TRBJ2-1

CDR3aa: CASSYPGGEEQYF
CDR3nt: TGTGCCAGCAGTTACCCCGGAGGGGAGGAGCAGTACTTC
d_gene: NA
v_gene: TRBV6-5
abundance: NA
j_gene: TRBJ2-7

CDR3aa: CASRSFMNTEAFF
CDR3nt: TGTGCCAGCAGATCTTTTATGAACACTGAAGCTTTCTTT
d_gene: NA
v_gene: TRBV7-2
abundance: NA
j_gene: TRBJ1-1

CDR3aa: CASTIDSHTGELFF
CDR3nt: TGTGCCAGTACTATCGACAGCCACACCGGGGAGCTGTTTTTT
d_gene: NA
v_gene: TRBV19
abundance: NA
j_gene: TRBJ2-2

CDR3aa: CASSFLTANYGYTF
CDR3nt: TGTGCCAGCAGTTTCCTGACAGCAAACTATGGCTACACCTTC
d_gene: NA
v_gene: TRBV6-5
abundance: NA
j_gene: TRBJ1-2

CDR3aa: CASSAEASGYNEQFF
CDR3nt: TGTGCCAGCAGCGCCGAGGCTAGCGGATACAATGAGCAGTTCTTC
d_gene: TRBD2
v_gene: TRBV28
abundance: once
j_gene: TRBJ2-1

CDR3aa: CASSERRTGLGANVLTF
CDR3nt: TGTGCCAGCAGTGAACGAAGGACAGGGCTTGGGGCCAACGTCCTGACTTTC
d_gene: TRBD1
v_gene: TRBV6-1
abundance: NA
j_gene: TRBJ2-6

CDR3aa: CASSLSTGQETQYF
CDR3nt: TGTGCCAGCAGCTTGAGTACGGGGCAAGAGACCCAGTACTTC
d_gene: NA
v_gene: TRBV5-6
abundance: NA
j_gene: TRBJ2-5